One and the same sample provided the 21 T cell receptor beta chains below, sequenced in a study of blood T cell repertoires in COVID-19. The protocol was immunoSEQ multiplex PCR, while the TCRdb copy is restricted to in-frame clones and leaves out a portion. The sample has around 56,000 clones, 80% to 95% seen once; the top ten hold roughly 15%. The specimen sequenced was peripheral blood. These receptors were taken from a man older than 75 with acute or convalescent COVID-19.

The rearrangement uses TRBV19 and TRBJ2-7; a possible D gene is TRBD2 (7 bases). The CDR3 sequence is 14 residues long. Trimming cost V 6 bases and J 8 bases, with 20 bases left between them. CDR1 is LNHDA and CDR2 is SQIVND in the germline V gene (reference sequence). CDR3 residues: CASRSDSGTGQQYF. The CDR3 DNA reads TGTGCCAGTAGGTCGGACAGCGGGACTGGGCAGCAGTACTTC.

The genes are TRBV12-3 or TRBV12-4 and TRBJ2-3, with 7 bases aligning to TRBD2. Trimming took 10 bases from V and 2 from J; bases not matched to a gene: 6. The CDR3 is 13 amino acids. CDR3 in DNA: TGTGCCACCTGGACTAGTATCACAGATACGCAGTATTTT. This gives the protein CATWTSITDTQYF.

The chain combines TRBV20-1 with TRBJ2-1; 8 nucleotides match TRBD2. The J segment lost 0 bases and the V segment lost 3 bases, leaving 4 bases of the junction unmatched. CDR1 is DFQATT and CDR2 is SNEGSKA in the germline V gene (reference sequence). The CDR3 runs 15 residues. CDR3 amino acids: CSASLAGRSYNEQFF. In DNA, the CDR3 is TGCAGTGCTAGTCTAGCGGGTCGCTCCTACAATGAGCAGTTCTTC.

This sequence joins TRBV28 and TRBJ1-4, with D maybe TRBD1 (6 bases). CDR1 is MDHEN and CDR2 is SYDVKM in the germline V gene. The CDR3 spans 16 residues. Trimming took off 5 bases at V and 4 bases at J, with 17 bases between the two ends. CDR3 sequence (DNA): TGTGCCAGCAGTCCGAGAACAGGGTACGTTAATGAAAAACTGTTTTTT. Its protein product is CASSPRTGYVNEKLFF. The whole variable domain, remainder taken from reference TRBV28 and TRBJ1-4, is DVKVTQSSRYLVKRTGEKVFLECVQDMDHENMFWYRQDPGLGLRLIYFSYDVKMKEKGDIPEGYSVSREKKERFSLILESASTNQTSMYLCASSPRTGYVNEKLFFGSGTQLSVL.

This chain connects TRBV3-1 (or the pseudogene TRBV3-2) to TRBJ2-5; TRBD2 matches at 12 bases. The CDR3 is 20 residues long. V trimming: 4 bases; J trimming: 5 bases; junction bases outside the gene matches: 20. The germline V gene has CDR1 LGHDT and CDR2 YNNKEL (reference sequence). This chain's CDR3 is CASSPTFPRASGGAGETQYF. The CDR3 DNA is TGTGCCAGCAGCCCGACCTTCCCTCGGGCTAGCGGGGGGGCTGGGGAGACCCAGTACTTC.

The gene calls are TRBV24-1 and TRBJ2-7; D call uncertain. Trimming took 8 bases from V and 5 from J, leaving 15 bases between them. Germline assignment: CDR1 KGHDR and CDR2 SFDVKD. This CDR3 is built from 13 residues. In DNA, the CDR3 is TGTGCCACCAAACCTAGTGTTGGCCACGAGCAGTACTTC. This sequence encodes CATKPSVGHEQYF.

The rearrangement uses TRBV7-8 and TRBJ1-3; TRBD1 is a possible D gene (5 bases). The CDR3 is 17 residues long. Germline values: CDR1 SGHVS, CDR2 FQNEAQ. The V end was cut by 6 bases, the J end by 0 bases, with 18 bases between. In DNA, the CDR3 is TGTGCCAGCAGGGCCTTAGGGGAACTCGTCTCTGGAAACACCATATATTTT. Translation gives CASRALGELVSGNTIYF.

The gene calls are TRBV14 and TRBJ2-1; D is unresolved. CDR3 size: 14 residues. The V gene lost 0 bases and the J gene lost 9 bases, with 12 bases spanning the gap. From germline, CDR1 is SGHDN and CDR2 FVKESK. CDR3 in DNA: TGTGCCAGCAGCCAAGAATCTGGTCAGGTTGAGCAGTTCTTC. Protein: CASSQESGQVEQFF.

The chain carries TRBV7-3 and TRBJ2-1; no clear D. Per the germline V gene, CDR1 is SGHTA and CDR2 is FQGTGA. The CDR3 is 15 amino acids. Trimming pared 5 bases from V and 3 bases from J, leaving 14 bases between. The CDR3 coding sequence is TGTGCCAGCAGCCTCCGTCTAACTGACTACAATGAGCAGTTCTTC. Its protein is CASSLRLTDYNEQFF.

CDR3 amino acids: CASTSRDIYEQYF. The CDR3 coding sequence is TGTGCCAGCACCAGCCGGGACATCTACGAGCAGTACTTC. The chain joins TRBV6-5 to TRBJ2-7; a weak D match, TRBD1 (6 bases). Germline CDR1 is MNHEY and CDR2 is SVGAGI. This CDR3 comprises 13 residues. V was clipped by 7 bases and J by 3 bases, with 13 bases between them.

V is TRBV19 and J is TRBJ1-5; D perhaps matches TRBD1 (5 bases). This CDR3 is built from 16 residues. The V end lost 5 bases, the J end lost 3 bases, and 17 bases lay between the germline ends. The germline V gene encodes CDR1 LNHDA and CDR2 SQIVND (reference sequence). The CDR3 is CASSARQTVLNQPQHF. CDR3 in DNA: TGTGCCAGTAGTGCCCGACAGACTGTACTCAATCAGCCCCAGCATTTT.

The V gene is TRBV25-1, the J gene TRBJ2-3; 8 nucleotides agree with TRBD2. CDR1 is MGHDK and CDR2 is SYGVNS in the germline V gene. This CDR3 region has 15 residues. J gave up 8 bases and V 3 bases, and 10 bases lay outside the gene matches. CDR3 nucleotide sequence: TGTGCCAGCAGTGATCCGGACGGGGGGGCCTTTACGCAGTATTTT. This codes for CASSDPDGGAFTQYF.

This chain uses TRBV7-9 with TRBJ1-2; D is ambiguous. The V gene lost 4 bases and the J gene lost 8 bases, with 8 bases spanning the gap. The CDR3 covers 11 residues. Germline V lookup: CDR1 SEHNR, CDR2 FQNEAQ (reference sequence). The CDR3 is CASSSLTGYTF. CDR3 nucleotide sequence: TGTGCCAGCAGCTCCCTAACCGGCTACACCTTC.

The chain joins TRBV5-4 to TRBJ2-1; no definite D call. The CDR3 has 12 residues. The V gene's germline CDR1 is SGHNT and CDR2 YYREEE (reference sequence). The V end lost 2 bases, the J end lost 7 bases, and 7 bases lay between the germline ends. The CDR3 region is CASSFEVNEQFF. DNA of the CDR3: TGTGCCAGCAGCTTTGAGGTTAATGAGCAGTTCTTC.

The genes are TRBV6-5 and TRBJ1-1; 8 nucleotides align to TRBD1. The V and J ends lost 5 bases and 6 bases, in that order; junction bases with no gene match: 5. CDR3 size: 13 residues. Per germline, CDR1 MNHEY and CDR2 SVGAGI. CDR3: CASSKTGVPEAFF. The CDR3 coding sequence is TGTGCCAGCAGTAAGACAGGGGTGCCTGAAGCTTTCTTT.

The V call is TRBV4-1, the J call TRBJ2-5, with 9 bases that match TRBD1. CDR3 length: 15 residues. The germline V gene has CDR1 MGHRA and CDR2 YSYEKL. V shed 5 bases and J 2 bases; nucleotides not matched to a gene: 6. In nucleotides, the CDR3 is TGCGCCAGCAGCACCTCGGGGACAGGGCAAGAGACCCAGTACTTC. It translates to CASSTSGTGQETQYF.

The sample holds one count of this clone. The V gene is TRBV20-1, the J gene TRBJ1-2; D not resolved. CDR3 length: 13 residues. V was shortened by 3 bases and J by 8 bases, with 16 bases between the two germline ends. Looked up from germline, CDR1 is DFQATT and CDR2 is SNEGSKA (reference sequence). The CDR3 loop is CSASSRGTGGYTF. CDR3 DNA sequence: TGCAGTGCTAGTAGTCGGGGTACTGGGGGCTACACCTTC.

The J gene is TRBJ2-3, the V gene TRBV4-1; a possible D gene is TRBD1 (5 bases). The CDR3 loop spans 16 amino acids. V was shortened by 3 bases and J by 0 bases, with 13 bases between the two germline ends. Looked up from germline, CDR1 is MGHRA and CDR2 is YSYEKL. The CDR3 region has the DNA TGCGCCAGCAGCCAGGGGCAAAACCCTAGCACAGATACGCAGTATTTT. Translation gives CASSQGQNPSTDTQYF.

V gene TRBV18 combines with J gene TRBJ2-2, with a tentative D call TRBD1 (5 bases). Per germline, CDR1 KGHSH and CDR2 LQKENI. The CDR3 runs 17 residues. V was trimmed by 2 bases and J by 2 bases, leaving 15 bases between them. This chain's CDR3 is CASSPIQGALNTGELFF. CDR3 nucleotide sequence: TGTGCCAGCTCACCAATTCAGGGCGCTTTAAACACCGGGGAGCTGTTTTTT.

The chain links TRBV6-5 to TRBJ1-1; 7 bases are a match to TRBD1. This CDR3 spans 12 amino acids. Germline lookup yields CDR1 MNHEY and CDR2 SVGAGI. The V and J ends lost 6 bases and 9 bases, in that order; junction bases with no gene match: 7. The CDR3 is CASRNGGQQAFF. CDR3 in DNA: TGTGCCAGCAGGAACGGGGGACAGCAAGCTTTCTTT.

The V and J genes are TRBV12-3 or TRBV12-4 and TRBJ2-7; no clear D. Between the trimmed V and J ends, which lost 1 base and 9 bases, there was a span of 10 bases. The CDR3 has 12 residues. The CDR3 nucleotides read TGTGCCAGCAGTTTAGTCCTAAGAGGGCAGTACTTC. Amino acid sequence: CASSLVLRGQYF.